A selection of T cell receptor beta chains follows, all from one sample in a study of cytomegalovirus exposure and HLA in healthy donors. Repertoires were generated with immunoSEQ multiplex PCR, while TCRdb's copy carries only in-frame clones and drops some. The top ten clones hold roughly 2.1% of a sample with fewer than 100,000 clones, roughly 8.2% of them seen once. The sequenced material came from PBMCs. These receptors originate from a man aged 45 to 65 in good health and CMV-seronegative. Each CDR3 is given with its conserved first and last residue. A D gene is named only where the DNA matches it firmly. Clone size is stated in some rows and not others, as once, few, many or a class when expanded.

j_gene,d_gene,abundance,v_gene,CDR3nt,CDR3aa
TRBJ2-5,.,.,TRBV21-1,TGTGCCAGCAGCGCCCTCGGGGGGGTTTCAGAGACCCAGTACTTC,CASSALGGVSETQYF
TRBJ2-7,.,few,TRBV6-5,TGTGCCAGCAGTTACCCCGGGACATACGAGCAGTACTTC,CASSYPGTYEQYF
TRBJ2-3,.,.,TRBV5-1,TGCGCCAGCAGCTCGGGACTCCCGAGCACAGATACGCAGTATTTT,CASSSGLPSTDTQYF
TRBJ2-1,TRBD2,.,TRBV5-4,TGTGCCATTAGTAGCGGGGGAGGTAATGAGCAGTTCTTC,CAISSGGGNEQFF
TRBJ2-2,TRBD2,few,TRBV2,TGTGCCAGCCGTCTAGCGGGAGCGAACACCGGGGAGCTGTTTTTT,CASRLAGANTGELFF
TRBJ2-1,.,few,TRBV18,TGTGCCAGCTCAGTTCTACCGGGGGGCGAATACAATGAGCAGTTCTTC,CASSVLPGGEYNEQFF
TRBJ2-7,.,few,TRBV9,TGTGCCAGCAGCGTAGGCGCCCAAGCCTACGAGCAGTACTTC,CASSVGAQAYEQYF
TRBJ1-5,.,.,TRBV28,TGTGCCAGCAGTTGGGGGGTGGGCAATCAGCCCCAGCATTTT,CASSWGVGNQPQHF
TRBJ2-1,TRBD2,.,TRBV19,TGTGCCAGTAGTATGATGTGGACTAGCGGGCACAATGAGCAGTTCTTC,CASSMMWTSGHNEQFF
TRBJ2-6,TRBD1,few,TRBV7-3,TGTGCCAGCAGAACAGGGGGCCCCTCTGGGGCCAACGTCCTGACTTTC,CASRTGGPSGANVLTF
TRBJ2-7,.,few,TRBV30,TGTGCCTGGAGTGTAGGGGTAGACGAGCAGTACTTC,CAWSVGVDEQYF
TRBJ2-5,TRBD1,.,TRBV20-1,TGCAGTGCCGGGACAGGAGAGACCCAGTACTTC,CSAGTGETQYF
TRBJ2-7,TRBD1,few,TRBV9,TGTGCCAGCAGCGTAGCGACAGGGGGACCCTACGAGCAGTACTTC,CASSVATGGPYEQYF
TRBJ1-6,TRBD1,few,TRBV5-1,TGCGCCAGCAGCCGGGACAGGGCTAATTCACCCCTCCACTTT,CASSRDRANSPLHF
TRBJ2-1,TRBD2,few,TRBV28,TGTGCCAGCAGTTCCACCACTAGCGGGTTAAATGAGCAGTTCTTC,CASSSTTSGLNEQFF
TRBJ1-1,.,.,TRBV9,TGTGCCAGCAGCGTACGAGGGGGGAACACTGAAGCTTTCTTT,CASSVRGGNTEAFF
TRBJ2-6,TRBD2,few,TRBV5-1,TGCGCCAGCAGCTTGGGACTAGCGGCGGGGTCTGGGGCCAACGTCCTGACTTTC,CASSLGLAAGSGANVLTF
TRBJ2-1,TRBD2,.,TRBV9,TGTGCCAGCAGCCACGATTGGACTAGCGATGAGCAGTTCTTC,CASSHDWTSDEQFF
TRBJ2-7,TRBD2,.,TRBV4-3,TGCGCCAGCAGCCAAGATCGGGCTAGCGGGAACTACGAGCAGTACTTC,CASSQDRASGNYEQYF
TRBJ1-2,.,.,TRBV28,TGTGCCAGCAGTCGACAGAGTAACTATGGCTACACCTTC,CASSRQSNYGYTF
TRBJ2-2,.,.,TRBV9,TGTGCCAGCAGCATGGGACAACACGGGGAGCTGTTTTTT,CASSMGQHGELFF
TRBJ2-7,TRBD1,few,TRBV27,TGTGCCAGCAGGTCGGGACAGTACCATTACGAGCAGTACTTC,CASRSGQYHYEQYF
TRBJ1-1,.,.,TRBV28,TGTGCCAGCAGTTTTACAGCTCCGCTTAACACTGAAGCTTTCTTT,CASSFTAPLNTEAFF
TRBJ1-1,.,.,TRBV28,TGTGCCAGCAGTCCGGGGGGGCAGATGTACACTGAAGCTTTCTTT,CASSPGGQMYTEAFF
TRBJ2-7,TRBD2,many,TRBV7-2,TGTGCCAGCAGCTCGAACCAATTAGCGGGGGGGACCTCCTACGAGCAGTACTTC,CASSSNQLAGGTSYEQYF
TRBJ1-5,.,.,TRBV19,TGTGCCAGTAGATCACAGGGTTCGTATAGCAATCAGCCCCAGCATTTT,CASRSQGSYSNQPQHF
TRBJ1-2,TRBD1,.,TRBV7-8,TGTGCCAGCAGCCAACAGGGGGAGGGGTATGGCTACACCTTC,CASSQQGEGYGYTF
TRBJ2-3,TRBD2,few,TRBV7-3,TGTGCCAGCAGCCAAAGGACTAGGGCCCCTAAACATACGCAGTATTTT,CASSQRTRAPKHTQYF
TRBJ2-4,.,few,TRBV6-5,TGTGCCAGCAGTTACTCCCAACAGGGCCCAAACATTCAGTACTTC,CASSYSQQGPNIQYF
TRBJ1-6,.,.,TRBV12-2,TGTGCAAGTCAACAAACCCAACATTATAATTCACCCCTCCACTTT,CASQQTQHYNSPLHF
TRBJ2-3,TRBD1,.,TRBV15,TGTGCCACCAGTACAGGGGGGAGTAGCACAGATACGCAGTATTTT,CATSTGGSSTDTQYF
TRBJ2-2,TRBD1,.,TRBV18,TGTGCCAGCTCACCACCGGACAGGGCAACCGGGGAGCTGTTTTTT,CASSPPDRATGELFF
TRBJ1-5,.,.,TRBV19,TGTGCCAGTAGTGACAGGAGTTCCAATCAGCCCCAGCATTTT,CASSDRSSNQPQHF